The clone carrying this T cell receptor (beta chain) appeared a few times. From germline, CDR1 is SGDLS and CDR2 YYNGEE. V lost 4 bases and J lost 6; bases outside the gene matches: 12. CDR3 length equals 16 residues. Authors' data handling: Reference gene primer amplification in the assay estimated nucleated cell counts. The data were produced by immunoSEQ multiplex PCR, yet TCRdb's version contains in-frame clones alone and is incomplete. Clone size and the V and J calls come from that table; the DNA yielded D and trimming. The sample shows 100,000 to 150,000 clones, roughly 83% of them seen only once. This entry comes from a study of blood T cell repertoires in COVID-19. The wider study: COVID-19 samples collected from the United States, Italy and Spain covered acute and convalescent phases. PBMCs, B-cell-depleted T cells, or T cells provided the cDNA or gDNA that made up the material.

The J gene is TRBJ1-1, the V gene TRBV9; 10 positions match TRBD1. Sample: peripheral blood. The receptor was derived from a woman in her forties or fifties with acute or convalescent COVID-19. Here the CDR3 reads CASSPLPGQGRAEAFF. CDR3 sequence (DNA): TGTGCCAGCAGCCCACTCCCGGGACAGGGGAGGGCTGAAGCTTTCTTT.